Listed below are T cell receptor beta chains from one sample, sequenced in a study of spatial heterogeneity in lung cancer. Each CDR3 protein is one row after TCRdb ran MiXCR on the 5' RACE reads. The profile covers roughly 2,900 distinct CDR3 sequences, with over 6.5% appearing a single time and about a fifth taken by the ten largest. Sequenced material: normal lung tissue next to the tumor, taken at surgery. These receptors all stem from a male donor with early-stage non-small cell lung cancer. The CDR3 runs from the conserved cysteine through the conserved F or W. D genes are given only for firm matches. For some rows the clone size is stated as once, few or many, or as a class when expanded; others skip it.

J: TRBJ1-2
D: TRBD1
size: medium-sized
V: TRBV3-1
CDR3: CASTAGQVSTGYTF
DNA: TGTGCCAGCACCGCCGGACAGGTCTCTACTGGCTACACCTTC

J: TRBJ2-1
D: -
size: many
V: TRBV18
CDR3: CASSPPEGEQFF
DNA: TGTGCCAGCTCACCACCGGAGGGTGAGCAGTTCTTC

J: TRBJ2-7
D: -
size: medium-sized
V: TRBV7-2
CDR3: CASSITGKQYF
DNA: TGTGCCAGCAGCATAACAGGGAAGCAGTACTTC

J: TRBJ2-3
D: TRBD2
size: medium-sized
V: TRBV7-2
CDR3: CASSLGLGGGSSTDTQYF
DNA: TGTGCCAGCAGCTTAGGTCTTGGCGGGGGGTCGAGCACAGATACGCAGTATTTT

J: TRBJ2-7
D: -
size: medium-sized
V: TRBV20-1
CDR3: CSARDTGRVYEQYF
DNA: TGCAGTGCTAGAGATACTGGCAGGGTCTACGAGCAGTACTTC

J: TRBJ2-7
D: -
size: large
V: TRBV28
CDR3: CASRTRNTMSGAAGEQYF
DNA: TGTGCCAGCAGAACCCGTAACACGATGTCAGGGGCGGCTGGCGAGCAGTACTTC

J: TRBJ2-1
D: -
size: medium-sized
V: TRBV30
CDR3: CAWSVGDNEQFF
DNA: TGTGCCTGGAGTGTCGGGGACAATGAGCAGTTCTTC

J: TRBJ2-3
D: -
size: medium-sized
V: TRBV30
CDR3: CAWSLHTGTTDTQYF
DNA: TGTGCCTGGAGTCTCCATACCGGGACTACAGATACGCAGTATTTT

J: TRBJ2-2
D: TRBD1
size: medium-sized
V: TRBV11-2
CDR3: CASSLARWDRGPNGELFF
DNA: TGTGCCAGCAGCTTAGCTAGGTGGGACAGGGGGCCCAACGGGGAGCTGTTTTTT

J: TRBJ2-3
D: -
size: medium-sized
V: TRBV6-2/TRBV6-3
CDR3: CASSYQDGRYSTDTQYF
DNA: TGTGCCAGCAGTTATCAAGACGGAAGATATAGCACAGATACGCAGTATTTT

J: TRBJ1-3
D: TRBD1
size: medium-sized
V: TRBV6-6
CDR3: CASTLGDRTGNTIYF
DNA: TGTGCCAGCACCCTAGGGGACAGGACTGGAAACACCATATATTTT

J: TRBJ1-3
D: TRBD1
size: few
V: TRBV7-9
CDR3: CASSLRQGLSAGNTIYF
DNA: TGTGCCAGCAGCCTAAGACAGGGGCTCTCCGCCGGAAACACCATATATTTT

J: TRBJ2-7
D: -
size: medium-sized
V: TRBV28
CDR3: CASRTFLDGLNF
DNA: TGTGCCAGCCGAACCTTCCTGGACGGCCTAAACTTC

J: TRBJ2-7
D: -
size: medium-sized
V: TRBV27
CDR3: CASSQGRTGLYEQYF
DNA: TGTGCCAGCAGCCAGGGTAGGACAGGACTATACGAGCAGTACTTC

J: TRBJ2-7
D: -
size: many
V: TRBV11-2
CDR3: CASSLSGAVYEQYF
DNA: TGTGCCAGCAGCTTATCCGGGGCGGTGTACGAGCAGTACTTC

J: TRBJ1-2
D: TRBD1
size: medium-sized
V: TRBV7-2
CDR3: CASSQNQGANYGYTF
DNA: TGTGCCAGCAGCCAGAACCAGGGGGCTAACTATGGCTACACCTTC

J: TRBJ2-1
D: TRBD2
size: medium-sized
V: TRBV20-1
CDR3: CSARDWTSSVTYNEQFF
DNA: TGCAGTGCTAGAGATTGGACTAGCAGTGTGACCTACAATGAGCAGTTCTTC

J: TRBJ2-5
D: TRBD2
size: medium-sized
V: TRBV20-1
CDR3: CSARRSSGGIVETQYF
DNA: TGCAGTGCTAGACGGTCTAGCGGGGGAATAGTAGAGACCCAGTACTTC

J: TRBJ2-3
D: -
size: many
V: TRBV14
CDR3: CASSLDTTSTQYF
DNA: TGTGCCAGCAGCCTTGACACCACAAGTACGCAGTATTTT

J: TRBJ1-1
D: -
size: medium-sized
V: TRBV5-6
CDR3: CASSSRVGFAEAFF
DNA: TGTGCCAGCAGCTCCAGGGTTGGTTTCGCGGAAGCTTTCTTT

J: TRBJ2-5
D: -
size: large
V: TRBV7-7
CDR3: CASSLVRGSETQYF
DNA: TGTGCCAGCAGCCTCGTCCGGGGGAGTGAGACCCAGTACTTC

J: TRBJ2-3
D: TRBD1
size: medium-sized
V: TRBV29-1
CDR3: CSVTTGGGDTQYF
DNA: TGCAGCGTAACCACAGGGGGAGGAGATACGCAGTATTTT

J: TRBJ1-5
D: -
size: medium-sized
V: TRBV5-5
CDR3: CASSAAGDGQPQHF
DNA: TGTGCCAGCAGCGCAGCAGGGGACGGTCAGCCCCAGCATTTT

J: TRBJ2-7
D: -
size: medium-sized
V: TRBV2
CDR3: CARRDGVSYEQYF
DNA: TGTGCCAGACGGGACGGTGTCTCCTACGAGCAGTACTTC

J: TRBJ2-1
D: -
size: few
V: TRBV2
CDR3: CASSEVRAGRGEQFF
DNA: TGTGCCAGCAGTGAAGTGAGGGCTGGGCGGGGTGAGCAGTTCTTC

J: TRBJ2-5
D: -
size: medium-sized
V: TRBV29-1
CDR3: CSVDGASRDIQETQYF
DNA: TGCAGCGTGGACGGGGCATCCAGGGACATCCAAGAGACCCAGTACTTC

J: TRBJ2-1
D: -
size: -
V: TRBV7-6
CDR3: CASSLKRGTPDNEQFF
DNA: TGTGCCAGCAGCTTAAAGAGGGGGACACCCGACAATGAGCAGTTCTTC

J: TRBJ2-3
D: -
size: medium-sized
V: TRBV6-4
CDR3: CASSDSGRSSHTDTQYF
DNA: TGTGCCAGCAGTGACTCGGGGCGGAGCAGCCACACAGATACGCAGTATTTT

J: TRBJ2-5
D: TRBD1
size: medium-sized
V: TRBV20-1
CDR3: CSATGEETQYF
DNA: TGCAGTGCCACAGGGGAAGAGACCCAGTACTTC

J: TRBJ2-3
D: TRBD2
size: medium-sized
V: TRBV7-2
CDR3: CASSLIRGGPDTQYF
DNA: TGTGCCAGCAGCTTAATCCGGGGGGGGCCAGATACGCAGTATTTT

J: TRBJ1-3
D: -
size: -
V: TRBV4-1
CDR3: CASSQLQVAGSTTYF
DNA: TGCGCCAGCAGCCAACTTCAAGTGGCGGGAAGCACCACATATTTT

J: TRBJ2-1
D: TRBD2
size: medium-sized
V: TRBV3-1
CDR3: CASSLGLVKFF
DNA: TGTGCCAGCAGCCTAGGACTAGTGAAGTTCTTC

J: TRBJ2-7
D: TRBD2
size: medium-sized
V: TRBV28
CDR3: CASSSGTSGYYEQYF
DNA: TGTGCCAGCAGTTCTGGGACTAGCGGATACTACGAGCAGTACTTC

J: TRBJ2-2
D: -
size: medium-sized
V: TRBV6-5
CDR3: CASSENTGELFF
DNA: TGTGCCAGCAGTGAGAACACCGGGGAGCTGTTTTTT

J: TRBJ2-7
D: TRBD1
size: few
V: TRBV9
CDR3: CASSVTGTAYEQYF
DNA: TGTGCCAGCAGCGTGACAGGGACCGCCTACGAGCAGTACTTC

J: TRBJ2-5
D: -
size: many
V: TRBV29-1
CDR3: CSVEQDLETQYF
DNA: TGCAGCGTTGAACAGGATCTGGAGACCCAGTACTTC